This T cell receptor beta chain was sequenced during a study of T cells after yellow fever vaccination. Trimming took off 0 bases at V and 4 bases at J, with 19 bases between the two ends. Germline-derived CDR1 and CDR2 are MGHRA and YSYEKL. The CDR3 runs to 18 residues. TCRdb used MiXCR to reprocess the 5' RACE reads, holding one entry per CDR3 protein. The sample lists approximately 160,000 distinct CDR3 sequences, around 9.7% occurring once. The chain couples TRBV4-1 to TRBJ2-1; D possibly corresponds to TRBD1 (6 bases). Sequencing used CD8+ T cells sorted from PBMCs, obtained 45 days after the yellow fever booster vaccination. The receptor was derived from a man younger than 35 who received the YFV17D yellow fever vaccine. CDR3 amino acids: CASSQDQIQGSPYNEQFF. In DNA form, the CDR3 reads TGCGCCAGCAGCCAAGATCAAATTCAGGGGTCGCCTTACAATGAGCAGTTCTTC.